This T cell receptor beta chain was retrieved from a study of blood T cells in healthy people across ages. CDR3 size: 15 residues. Germline CDR1 SGDLS, CDR2 YYNGEE. A sample-barcoded 5' primer and a J-beta primer mix were used in a second PCR of roughly 6 to 12 cycles. TCRdb reprocessed the 5' RACE reads via MiXCR and lists one record per CDR3 protein. This sample has approximately 1.5 million distinct CDR3 sequences, with approximately 43% found just once. V usage is TRBV9 and J usage is TRBJ2-1; a possible D gene is TRBD1 (5 bases). Matching the DNA end better, TRBJ2-7 makes the J call doubtful. The clonotype was recovered from a woman under 30 in good health. Source material: blood. This CDR3 is CASSTDSYSYNEQYF. CDR3 bases: TGTGCCAGCAGCACCGACAGTTACTCCTACAATGAGCAGTACTTC.